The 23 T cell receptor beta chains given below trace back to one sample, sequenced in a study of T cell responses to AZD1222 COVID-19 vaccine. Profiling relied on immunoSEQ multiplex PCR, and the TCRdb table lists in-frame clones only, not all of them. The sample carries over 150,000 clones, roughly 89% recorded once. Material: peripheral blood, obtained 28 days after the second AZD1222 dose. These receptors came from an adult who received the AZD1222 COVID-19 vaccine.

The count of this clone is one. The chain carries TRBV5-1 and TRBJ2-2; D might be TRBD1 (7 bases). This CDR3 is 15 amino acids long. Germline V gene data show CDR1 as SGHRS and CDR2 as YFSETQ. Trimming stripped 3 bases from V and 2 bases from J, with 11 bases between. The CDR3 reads CASSSGGKNTGELFF. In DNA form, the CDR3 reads TGCGCCAGCAGCTCAGGGGGGAAAAACACCGGGGAGCTGTTTTTT.

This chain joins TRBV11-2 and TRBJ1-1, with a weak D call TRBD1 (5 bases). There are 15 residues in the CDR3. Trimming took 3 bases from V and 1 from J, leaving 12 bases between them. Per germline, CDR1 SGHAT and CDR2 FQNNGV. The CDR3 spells CASSLWGPRNTEAFF. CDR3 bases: TGTGCCAGCAGCTTGTGGGGACCTAGGAACACTGAAGCTTTCTTT.

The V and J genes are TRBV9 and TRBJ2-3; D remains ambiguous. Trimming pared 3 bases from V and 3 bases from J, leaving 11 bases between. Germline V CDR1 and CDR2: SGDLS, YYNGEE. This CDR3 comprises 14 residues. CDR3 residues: CASSASFKTDTQYF. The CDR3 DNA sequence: TGTGCCAGCAGCGCCAGCTTTAAGACAGATACGCAGTATTTT.

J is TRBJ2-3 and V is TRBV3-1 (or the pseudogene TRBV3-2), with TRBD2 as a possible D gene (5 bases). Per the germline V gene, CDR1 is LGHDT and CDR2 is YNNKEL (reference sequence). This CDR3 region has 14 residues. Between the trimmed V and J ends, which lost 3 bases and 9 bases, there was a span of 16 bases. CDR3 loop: CASSHRSDSRTQYF. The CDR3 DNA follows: TGTGCCAGCAGCCACCGGTCGGACTCGAGGACGCAGTATTTT.

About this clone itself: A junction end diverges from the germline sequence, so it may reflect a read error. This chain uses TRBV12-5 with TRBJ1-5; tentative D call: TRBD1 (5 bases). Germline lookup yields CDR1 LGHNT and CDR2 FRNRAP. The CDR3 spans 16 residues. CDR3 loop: CASGLVAGKFRSALDF. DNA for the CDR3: TGTGCTAGTGGTTTGGTAGCAGGGAAGTTTCGTTCTGCATTGGATTTT.

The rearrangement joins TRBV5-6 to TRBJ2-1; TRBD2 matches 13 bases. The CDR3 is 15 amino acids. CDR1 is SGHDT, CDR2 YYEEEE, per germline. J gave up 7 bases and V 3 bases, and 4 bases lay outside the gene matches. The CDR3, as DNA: TGTGCCAGCAGCTCACTAGCGGGGGGGCGAAATGAGCAGTTCTTC. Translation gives CASSSLAGGRNEQFF.

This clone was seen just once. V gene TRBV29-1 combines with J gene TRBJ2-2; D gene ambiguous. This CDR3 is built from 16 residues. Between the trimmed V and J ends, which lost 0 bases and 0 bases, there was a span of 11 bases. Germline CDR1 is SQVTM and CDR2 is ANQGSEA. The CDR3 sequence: CSVEDNRLANTGELFF. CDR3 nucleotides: TGCAGCGTTGAAGATAATCGACTGGCGAACACCGGGGAGCTGTTTTTT.

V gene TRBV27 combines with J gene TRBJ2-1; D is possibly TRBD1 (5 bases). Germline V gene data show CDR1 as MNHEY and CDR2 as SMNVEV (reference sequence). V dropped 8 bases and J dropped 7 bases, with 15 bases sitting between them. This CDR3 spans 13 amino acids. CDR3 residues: CASGPGRVNEQFF. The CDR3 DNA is TGTGCCAGCGGCCCTGGCAGGGTGAATGAGCAGTTCTTC.

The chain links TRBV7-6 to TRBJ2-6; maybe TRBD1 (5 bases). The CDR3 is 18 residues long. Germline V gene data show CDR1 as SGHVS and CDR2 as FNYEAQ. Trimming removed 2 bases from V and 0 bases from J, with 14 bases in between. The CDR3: CASSLSQGRLSGANVLTF. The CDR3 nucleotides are TGTGCCAGCAGCTTATCCCAGGGTAGACTCTCTGGGGCCAACGTCCTGACTTTC. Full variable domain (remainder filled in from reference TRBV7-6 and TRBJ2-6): GAGVSQSPRYKVTKRGQDVALRCDPISGHVSLYWYRQALGQGPEFLTYFNYEAQQDKSGLPNDRFSAERPEGSISTLTIQRTEQRDSAMYRCASSLSQGRLSGANVLTFGAGSRLTVL.

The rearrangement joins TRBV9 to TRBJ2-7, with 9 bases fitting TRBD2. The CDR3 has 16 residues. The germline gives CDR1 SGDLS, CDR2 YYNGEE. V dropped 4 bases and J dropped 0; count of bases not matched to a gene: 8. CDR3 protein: CASSRGSGGLSYEQYF. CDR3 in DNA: TGTGCCAGCAGCCGGGGTAGCGGGGGCCTCTCCTACGAGCAGTACTTC.

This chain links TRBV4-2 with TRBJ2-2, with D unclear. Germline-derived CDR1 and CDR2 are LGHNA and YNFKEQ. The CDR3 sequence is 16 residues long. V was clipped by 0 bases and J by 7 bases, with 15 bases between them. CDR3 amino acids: CASSQDHGSESGELFF. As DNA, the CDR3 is TGTGCCAGCAGCCAAGATCATGGGTCGGAGAGCGGGGAGCTGTTTTTT.

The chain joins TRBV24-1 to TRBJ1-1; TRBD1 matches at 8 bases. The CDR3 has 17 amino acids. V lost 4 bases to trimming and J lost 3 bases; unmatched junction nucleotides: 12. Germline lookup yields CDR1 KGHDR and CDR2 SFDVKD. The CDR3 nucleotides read TGTGCCACCAGTGACCGAAGACAGGGGCGGCCACACACTGAAGCTTTCTTT. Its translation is CATSDRRQGRPHTEAFF.

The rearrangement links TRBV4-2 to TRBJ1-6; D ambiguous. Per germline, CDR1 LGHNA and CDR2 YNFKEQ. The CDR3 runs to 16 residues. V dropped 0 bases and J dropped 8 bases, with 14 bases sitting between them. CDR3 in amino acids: CASSQDTHGQDSPLHF. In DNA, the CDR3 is TGTGCCAGCAGCCAAGACACCCATGGTCAGGATTCACCCCTCCACTTT.

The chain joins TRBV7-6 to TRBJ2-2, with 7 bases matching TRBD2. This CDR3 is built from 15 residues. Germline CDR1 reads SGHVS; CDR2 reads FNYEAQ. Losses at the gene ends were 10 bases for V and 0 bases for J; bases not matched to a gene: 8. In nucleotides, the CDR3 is TGTGCCACCCGCCCCCGGGGGGCGAACACCGGGGAGCTGTTTTTT. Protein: CATRPRGANTGELFF.

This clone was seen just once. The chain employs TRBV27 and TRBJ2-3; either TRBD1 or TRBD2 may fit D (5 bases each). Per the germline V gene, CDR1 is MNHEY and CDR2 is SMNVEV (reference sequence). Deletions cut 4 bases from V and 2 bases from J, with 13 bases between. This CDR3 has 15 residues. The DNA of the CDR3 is TGTGCCAGCAGTTGGGGCCGAGGGTTCACAGATACGCAGTATTTT. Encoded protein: CASSWGRGFTDTQYF.

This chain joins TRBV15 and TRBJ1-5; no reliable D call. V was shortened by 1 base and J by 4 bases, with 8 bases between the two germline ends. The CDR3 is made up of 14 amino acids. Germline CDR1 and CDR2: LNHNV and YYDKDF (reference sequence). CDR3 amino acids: CATSRVAENQPQHF. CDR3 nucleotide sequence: TGTGCCACCAGCAGAGTAGCGGAAAATCAGCCCCAGCATTTT.

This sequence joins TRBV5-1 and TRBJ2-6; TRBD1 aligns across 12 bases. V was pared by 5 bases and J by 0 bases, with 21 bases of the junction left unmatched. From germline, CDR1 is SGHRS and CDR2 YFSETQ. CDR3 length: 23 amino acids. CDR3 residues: CASRHYSRDRGQVGDSGANVLTF. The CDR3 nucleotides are TGCGCCAGCAGGCATTACTCCCGGGACAGGGGGCAAGTAGGGGACTCTGGGGCCAACGTCCTGACTTTC.

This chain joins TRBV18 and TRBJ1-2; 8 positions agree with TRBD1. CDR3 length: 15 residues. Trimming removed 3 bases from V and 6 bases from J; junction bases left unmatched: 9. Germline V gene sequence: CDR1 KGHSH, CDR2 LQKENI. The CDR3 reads CASSPYPDRGNGYTF. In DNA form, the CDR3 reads TGTGCCAGCTCACCCTACCCCGACAGGGGTAATGGCTACACCTTC.

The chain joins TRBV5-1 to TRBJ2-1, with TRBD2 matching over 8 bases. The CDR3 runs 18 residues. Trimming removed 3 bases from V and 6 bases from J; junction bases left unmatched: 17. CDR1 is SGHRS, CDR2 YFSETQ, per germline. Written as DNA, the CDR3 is TGCGCCAGCAGCTCGCCCCCCGGTACGGGGGGGGCCTTCAATGAGCAGTTCTTC. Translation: CASSSPPGTGGAFNEQFF.

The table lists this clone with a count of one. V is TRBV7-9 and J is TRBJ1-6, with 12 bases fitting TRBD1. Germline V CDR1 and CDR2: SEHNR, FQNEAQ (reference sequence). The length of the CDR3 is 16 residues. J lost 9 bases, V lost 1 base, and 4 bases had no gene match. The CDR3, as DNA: TGTGCCAGCAGCTTAGTGGGGACAGGGGGCGTTTCACCCCTCCACTTT. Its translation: CASSLVGTGGVSPLHF. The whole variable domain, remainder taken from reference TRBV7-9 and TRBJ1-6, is DTGVSQNPRHKITKRGQNVTFRCDPISEHNRLYWYRQTLGQGPEFLTYFQNEAQLEKSRLLSDRFSAERPKGSFSTLEIQRTEQGDSAMYLCASSLVGTGGVSPLHFGNGTRLTVT.

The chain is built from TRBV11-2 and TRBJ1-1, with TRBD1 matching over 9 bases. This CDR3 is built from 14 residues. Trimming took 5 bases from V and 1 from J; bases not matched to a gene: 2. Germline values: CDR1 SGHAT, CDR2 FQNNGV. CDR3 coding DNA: TGTGCCAGCAGCCTGGGACAGGGGAACACTGAAGCTTTCTTT. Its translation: CASSLGQGNTEAFF.

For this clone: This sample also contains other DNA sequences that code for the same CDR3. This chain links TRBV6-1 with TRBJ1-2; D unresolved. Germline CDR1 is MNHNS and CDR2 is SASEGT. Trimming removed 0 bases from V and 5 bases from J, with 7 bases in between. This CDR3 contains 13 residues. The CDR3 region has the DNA TGTGCCAGCAGTGAAGCGCAAGTATATGGCTACACCTTC. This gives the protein CASSEAQVYGYTF.

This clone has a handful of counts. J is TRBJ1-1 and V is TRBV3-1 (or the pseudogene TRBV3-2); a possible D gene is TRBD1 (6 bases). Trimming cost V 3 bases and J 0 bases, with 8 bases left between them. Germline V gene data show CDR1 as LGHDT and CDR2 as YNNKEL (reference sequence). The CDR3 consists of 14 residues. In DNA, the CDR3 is TGTGCCAGCAGCCACGGGACACTGAACACTGAAGCTTTCTTT. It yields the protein CASSHGTLNTEAFF.